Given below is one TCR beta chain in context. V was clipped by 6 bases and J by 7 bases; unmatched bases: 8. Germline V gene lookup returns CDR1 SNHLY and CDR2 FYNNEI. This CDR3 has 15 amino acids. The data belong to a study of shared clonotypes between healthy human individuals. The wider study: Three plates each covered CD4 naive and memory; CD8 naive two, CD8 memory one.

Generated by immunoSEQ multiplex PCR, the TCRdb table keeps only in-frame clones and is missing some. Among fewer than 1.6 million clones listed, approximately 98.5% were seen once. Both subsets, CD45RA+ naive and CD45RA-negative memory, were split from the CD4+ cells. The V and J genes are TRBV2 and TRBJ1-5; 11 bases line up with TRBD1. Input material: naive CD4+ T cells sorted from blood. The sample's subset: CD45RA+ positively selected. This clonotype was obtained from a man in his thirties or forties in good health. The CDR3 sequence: CASSPGTGGWQPQHF. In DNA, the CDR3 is TGTGCCAGCAGCCCAGGGACAGGGGGATGGCAGCCCCAGCATTTT.